This TCR beta chain was sequenced during a study of blood T cell repertoires in COVID-19. About the study: Nucleic acid was either cDNA or gDNA, and it came from T cells, B-cell-depleted T cells, or PBMCs.

Germline V gives CDR1 MNHEY, CDR2 SVGAGI. The CDR3 runs 13 residues. The V gene lost 5 bases and the J gene lost 5 bases, with 12 bases spanning the gap. Produced via immunoSEQ multiplex PCR; TCRdb's table is partial and in-frame only. The data show tens of thousands of clones, around 86% seen once. The clonotype originates from a human donor in a cohort sampled during active COVID-19. The chain couples TRBV6-5 to TRBJ1-1; D is undetermined. What was sequenced was peripheral blood. The CDR3 DNA reads as TGTGCCAGCAGTCCAAGAGGGAGGACTGAAGCTTTCTTT. This encodes CASSPRGRTEAFF.